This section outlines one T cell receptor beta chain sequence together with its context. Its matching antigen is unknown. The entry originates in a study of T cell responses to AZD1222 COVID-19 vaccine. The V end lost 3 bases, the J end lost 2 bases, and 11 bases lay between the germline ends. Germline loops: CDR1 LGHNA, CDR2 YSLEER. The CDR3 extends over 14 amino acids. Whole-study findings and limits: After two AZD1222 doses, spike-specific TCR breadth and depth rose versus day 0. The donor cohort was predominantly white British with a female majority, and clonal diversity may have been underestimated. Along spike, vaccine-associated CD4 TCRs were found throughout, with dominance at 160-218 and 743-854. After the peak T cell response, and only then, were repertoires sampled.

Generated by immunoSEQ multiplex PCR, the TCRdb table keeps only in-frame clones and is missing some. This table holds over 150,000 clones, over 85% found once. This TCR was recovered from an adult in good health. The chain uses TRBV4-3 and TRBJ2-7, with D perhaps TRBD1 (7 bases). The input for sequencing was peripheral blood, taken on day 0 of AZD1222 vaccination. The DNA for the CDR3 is TGCGCCAGCAGCCAGCGGGACAGCACCTACGAGCAGTACTTC. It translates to CASSQRDSTYEQYF.